Sequencing of this TCR beta chain was carried out in a study of early T cells in non-severe SARS-CoV-2 infection. Study-wide context: Whole-blood bulk RNA, unsorted, was sequenced, and chains were unpaired. Study conclusions and caveats: The study's VDJdb matching favored anti-spike CD8 responses and missed private and CD4 specificities.

TCRdb processed the 5' RACE reads anew with MiXCR; each CDR3 protein has one entry. This sample yields roughly 120,000 distinct CDR3 sequences, of which around an eighth are seen a single time; 3.5% to 4% belongs to the top ten. The V end lost 1 base, the J end lost 0 bases, and 7 bases lay between the germline ends. The CDR3 is 15 amino acids. Germline V gives CDR1 DFQATT, CDR2 SNEGSKA (reference sequence). About this clonotype: Its antigen remains unknown.

The sample in question was whole blood, obtained at baseline. The V and J genes are TRBV20-1 and TRBJ2-6, with a tentative D call TRBD2 (5 bases). This clonotype originated in an adult who was a healthcare worker with PCR-confirmed SARS-CoV-2 infection or an uninfected control (not recorded which). The CDR3 is CSARVGGSGANVLTF. CDR3 DNA: TGCAGTGCTAGAGTTGGAGGCTCTGGGGCCAACGTCCTGACTTTC.